This T cell receptor (beta chain) originates from a study of PD-1 blockade in classical Hodgkin lymphoma. Study-wide results and limits: As was reported, newly diagnosed patients showed lower baseline TCR diversity than healthy donors did.

Following autologous stem cell transplantation, relapse occurred in every patient, and exposure to brentuximab vedotin varied. Per the germline V gene, CDR1 is MNHNY and CDR2 is SVGAGI (reference sequence). CDR3 size: 14 residues. With 5 bases removed from V and 1 base from J, the gap between germline ends came to 11 bases. Comments on this clone: Its antigen is undetermined.

Sequenced by immunoSEQ multiplex PCR; TCRdb stores in-frame clones only, minus some. The table records over 25,000 clones, roughly four fifths of them present only once. The rearrangement joins TRBV6-6 to TRBJ1-1, with a weak D call TRBD1 (5 bases). The sequence was collected from a human donor with classical Hodgkin lymphoma. Sequencing was performed on peripheral blood mononuclear cells (PBMCs), taken before the second cycle of nivolumab. The CDR3 protein is CASSDPRGNTEAFF. DNA of the CDR3: TGTGCCAGCAGTGACCCGAGGGGGAACACTGAAGCTTTCTTT.